The subject of this entry is one T cell receptor (beta chain). Its antigen is undetermined. The CDR3 runs to 12 residues. With 8 bases clipped from V and 2 bases from J, the junction kept 2 bases outside the gene matches. Germline values: CDR1 MDHEN, CDR2 SYDVKM. The data were taken from a study of cytomegalovirus exposure and HLA in healthy donors. This table comes from immunoSEQ multiplex PCR, and its TCRdb copy is limited to in-frame clones, with some not included. The repertoire consists of over 70,000 clones, with roughly 94% occurring once and the leading ten covering roughly 0.63%. Study-wide points: Listed as cytomegalovirus-associated were approximately 160 TCR beta chains.

V usage is TRBV28 and J usage is TRBJ1-2; 7 bases line up with TRBD1. What was sequenced was PBMCs. The origin of this receptor is a woman younger than 35 in good health and CMV-seronegative. The CDR3 region has the DNA TGTGCCAGCCACAGGGGAAACTATGGCTACACCTTC. Amino acid sequence: CASHRGNYGYTF.